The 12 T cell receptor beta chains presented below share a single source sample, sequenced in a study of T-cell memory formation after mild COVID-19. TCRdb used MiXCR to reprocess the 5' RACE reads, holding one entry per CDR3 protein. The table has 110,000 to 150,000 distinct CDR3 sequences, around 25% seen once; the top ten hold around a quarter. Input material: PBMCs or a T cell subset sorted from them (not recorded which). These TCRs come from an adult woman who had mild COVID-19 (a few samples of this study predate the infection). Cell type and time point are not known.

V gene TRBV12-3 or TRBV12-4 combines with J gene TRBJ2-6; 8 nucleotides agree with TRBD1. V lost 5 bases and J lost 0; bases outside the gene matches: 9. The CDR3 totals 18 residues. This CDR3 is CASSEKGQVFSGANVLTF. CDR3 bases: TGTGCCAGCAGTGAGAAGGGACAGGTTTTCTCTGGGGCCAACGTCCTGACTTTC.

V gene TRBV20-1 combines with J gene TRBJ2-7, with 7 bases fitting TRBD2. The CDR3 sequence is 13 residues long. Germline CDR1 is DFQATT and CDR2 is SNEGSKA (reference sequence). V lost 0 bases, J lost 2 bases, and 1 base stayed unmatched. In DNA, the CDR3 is TGCAGTGCTAGAGATCTAGCGGCCTACGAGCAGTACTTC. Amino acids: CSARDLAAYEQYF.

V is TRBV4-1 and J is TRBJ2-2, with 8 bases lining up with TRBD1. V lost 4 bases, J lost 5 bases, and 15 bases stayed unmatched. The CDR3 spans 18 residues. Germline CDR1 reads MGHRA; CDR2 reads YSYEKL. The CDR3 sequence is CASSRTGAGTGGTGELFF. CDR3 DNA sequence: TGCGCCAGCAGCCGCACGGGGGCTGGGACAGGCGGAACCGGGGAGCTGTTTTTT.

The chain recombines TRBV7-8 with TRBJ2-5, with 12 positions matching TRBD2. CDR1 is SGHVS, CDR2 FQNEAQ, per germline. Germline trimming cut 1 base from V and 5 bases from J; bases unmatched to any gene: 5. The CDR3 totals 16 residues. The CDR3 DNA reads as TGTGCCAGCAGCTTAGATCCTAGCGGGAGGGACGAGACCCAGTACTTC. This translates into CASSLDPSGRDETQYF. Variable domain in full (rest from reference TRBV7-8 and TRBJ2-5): GAGVSQSPRYKVAKRGQDVALRCDPISGHVSLFWYQQALGQGPEFLTYFQNEAQLDKSGLPSDRFFAERPEGSVSTLKIQRTQQEDSAVYLCASSLDPSGRDETQYFGPGTRLLVL.

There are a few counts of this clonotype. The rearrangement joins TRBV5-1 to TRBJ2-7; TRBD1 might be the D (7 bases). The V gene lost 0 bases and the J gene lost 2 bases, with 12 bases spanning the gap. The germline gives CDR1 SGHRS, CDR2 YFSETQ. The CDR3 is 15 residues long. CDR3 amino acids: CASSLVAGGTYEQYF. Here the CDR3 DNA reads TGCGCCAGCAGCTTGGTTGCAGGGGGGACCTACGAGCAGTACTTC.

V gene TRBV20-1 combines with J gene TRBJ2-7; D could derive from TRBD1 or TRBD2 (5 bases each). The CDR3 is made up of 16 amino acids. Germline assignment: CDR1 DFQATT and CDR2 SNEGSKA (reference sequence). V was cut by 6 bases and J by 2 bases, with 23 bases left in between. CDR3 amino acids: CSALSRDGAETYEQYF. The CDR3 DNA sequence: TGCAGTGCCCTGAGCCGGGACGGCGCTGAAACCTACGAGCAGTACTTC.

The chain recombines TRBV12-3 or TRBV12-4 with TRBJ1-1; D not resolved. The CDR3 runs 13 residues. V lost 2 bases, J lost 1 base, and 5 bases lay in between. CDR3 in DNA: TGTGCCAGCAGTTTATGGGGGAACACTGAAGCTTTCTTT. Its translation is CASSLWGNTEAFF.

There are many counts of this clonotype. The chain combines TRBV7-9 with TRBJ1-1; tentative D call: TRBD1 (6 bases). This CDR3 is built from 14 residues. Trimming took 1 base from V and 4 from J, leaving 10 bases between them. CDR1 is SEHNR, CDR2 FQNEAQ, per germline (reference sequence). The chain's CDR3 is CASSLVGGRTEAFF. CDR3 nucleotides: TGTGCCAGCAGCTTAGTGGGGGGGCGCACTGAAGCTTTCTTT. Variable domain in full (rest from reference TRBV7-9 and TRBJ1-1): DTGVSQNPRHKITKRGQNVTFRCDPISEHNRLYWYRQTLGQGPEFLTYFQNEAQLEKSRLLSDRFSAERPKGSFSTLEIQRTEQGDSAMYLCASSLVGGRTEAFFGQGTRLTVV.

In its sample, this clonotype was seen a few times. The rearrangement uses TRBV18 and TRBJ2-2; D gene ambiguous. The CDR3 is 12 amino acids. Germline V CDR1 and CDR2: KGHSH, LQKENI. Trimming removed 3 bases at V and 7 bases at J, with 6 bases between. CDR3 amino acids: CASSPWDGELFF. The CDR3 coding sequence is TGTGCCAGCTCACCTTGGGACGGGGAGCTGTTTTTT. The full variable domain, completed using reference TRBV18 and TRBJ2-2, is NAGVMQNPRHLVRRRGQEARLRCSPMKGHSHVYWYRQLPEEGLKFMVYLQKENIIDESGMPKERFSAEFPKEGPSILRIQQVVRGDSAAYFCASSPWDGELFFGEGSRLTVL.

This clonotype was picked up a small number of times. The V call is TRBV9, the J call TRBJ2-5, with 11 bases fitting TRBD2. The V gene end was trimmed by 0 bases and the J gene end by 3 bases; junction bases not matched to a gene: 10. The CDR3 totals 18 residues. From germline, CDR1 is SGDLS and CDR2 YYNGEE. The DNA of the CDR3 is TGTGCCAGCAGCGTAGAAGGTAGCGGGAGGGCCGATGAAGAGACCCAGTACTTC. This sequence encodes CASSVEGSGRADEETQYF.

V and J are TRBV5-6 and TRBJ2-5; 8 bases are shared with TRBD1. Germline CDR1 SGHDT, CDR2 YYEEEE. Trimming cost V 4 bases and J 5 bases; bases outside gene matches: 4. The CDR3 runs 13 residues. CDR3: CASSAQGVETQYF. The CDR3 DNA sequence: TGTGCCAGCAGCGCACAGGGGGTCGAGACCCAGTACTTC.

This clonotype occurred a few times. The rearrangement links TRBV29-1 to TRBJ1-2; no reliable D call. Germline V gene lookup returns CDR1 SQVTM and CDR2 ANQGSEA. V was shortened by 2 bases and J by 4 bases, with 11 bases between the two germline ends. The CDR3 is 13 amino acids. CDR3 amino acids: CSVEMERSYGYTF. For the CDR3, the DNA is TGCAGCGTTGAAATGGAACGAAGCTATGGCTACACCTTC.